Below are 29 T cell receptor beta chains sequenced from a single sample in a study of T-cell reconstitution after alpha-beta-depleted transplantation in children. TCRbeta library construction was performed incorporating unique molecular identifiers. TCRdb redid the calling of the PCR reads with MiXCR, one entry per CDR3 protein. The data hold hundreds of thousands of distinct CDR3 sequences, with about 10% observed a single time. Material: PBMCs, obtained before TCRalphabeta/CD19-depleted stem cell transplant. Receptors were obtained from a child aged 2 to 9 with inherited bone marrow failure, due to receive a stem cell transplant.

This clonotype has at least ten counts. V is TRBV5-6 and J is TRBJ1-5, with 9 bases lining up with TRBD1. The CDR3 sequence is 17 residues long. V lost 3 bases to trimming and J lost 2 bases; unmatched junction nucleotides: 9. Germline V lookup: CDR1 SGHDT, CDR2 YYEEEE. The CDR3 coding sequence is TGTGCCAGCAGCTCTGGCCCCCGGACAGGGGGCAATCAGCCCCAGCATTTT. Its translation: CASSSGPRTGGNQPQHF.

This clonotype occurred a few times. CDR3: CSAMGSETQYF. The CDR3 nucleotides are TGCAGTGCCATGGGATCGGAGACCCAGTACTTC. This rearrangement joins TRBV20-1 to TRBJ2-5; unclear D gene. The CDR3 totals 11 residues. Germline CDR1 is DFQATT and CDR2 is SNEGSKA (reference sequence). The germline V and J ends were trimmed by 6 bases and 5 bases, with 10 bases remaining between them.

This clonotype was picked up many times. J is TRBJ2-1 and V is TRBV12-3 or TRBV12-4, with D perhaps matching TRBD1 or TRBD2 (5 bases each). The V end lost 6 bases, the J end lost 4 bases, and 13 bases lay between the germline ends. The CDR3 has 14 amino acids. The CDR3 DNA sequence: TGTGCCAGCAGACACGGGACGGAATACAATGAGCAGTTCTTC. Its translation: CASRHGTEYNEQFF.

In this sample, this clonotype turned up many times. The chain is built from TRBV12-3 or TRBV12-4 and TRBJ1-1; D is uncertain. The CDR3 length is 13 residues. V was cut by 0 bases and J by 1 base, with 3 bases left in between. CDR3 loop: CASSLAWNTEAFF. The CDR3 DNA reads as TGTGCCAGCAGTTTAGCATGGAACACTGAAGCTTTCTTT.

This clonotype was detected a few times. The CDR3 reads CASSSSGRVNTGELFF. The CDR3 DNA sequence: TGTGCCAGCAGTTCTAGCGGGAGGGTGAACACCGGGGAGCTGTTTTTT. The rearrangement uses TRBV28 and TRBJ2-2; 12 bases align to TRBD2. The CDR3 has 16 residues. Germline values: CDR1 MDHEN, CDR2 SYDVKM. With 4 bases clipped from V and 1 base from J, the junction kept 1 base outside the gene matches.

This clonotype was recorded a few times. V usage is TRBV6-2 or TRBV6-3 and J usage is TRBJ2-1, with 8 bases that match TRBD2. Germline CDR1 and CDR2: MNHEY and SVGEGT. This CDR3 has 16 residues. J was trimmed by 8 bases and V by 0 bases; bases with no gene match: 9. The chain's CDR3 is CASSYSGSGSWDEQFF. The CDR3 DNA sequence: TGTGCCAGCAGTTACTCGGGGAGCGGGAGTTGGGATGAGCAGTTCTTC.

This clonotype was detected ten times or more. The chain is built from TRBV20-1 and TRBJ1-2; D may be TRBD1 (5 bases). V dropped 0 bases and J dropped 0 bases, with 8 bases sitting between them. The CDR3 extends over 14 amino acids. The germline CDR1 and CDR2 sequences are DFQATT and SNEGSKA (reference sequence). The CDR3 DNA sequence: TGCAGTGCTAGAGAACAGGAAGCTAACTATGGCTACACCTTC. Protein product: CSAREQEANYGYTF.

This clonotype was picked up many times. J is TRBJ2-5 and V is TRBV20-1; D gene ambiguous. Between the trimmed V and J ends, which lost 5 bases and 5 bases, there was a span of 12 bases. CDR1 is DFQATT and CDR2 is SNEGSKA in the germline V gene (reference sequence). The CDR3 loop spans 12 amino acids. The DNA of the CDR3 is TGCAGTGCTGCTGAATTGTGGGAGACCCAGTACTTC. Protein product: CSAAELWETQYF.

This clonotype was recorded at least ten times. The chain uses TRBV20-1 and TRBJ2-3, with D hard to call. Germline V lookup: CDR1 DFQATT, CDR2 SNEGSKA (reference sequence). The CDR3 totals 14 residues. Between the trimmed V and J ends, which lost 3 bases and 0 bases, there was a span of 10 bases. The CDR3: CSASRASSTDTQYF. CDR3 nucleotide sequence: TGCAGTGCTAGTCGAGCGTCTAGCACAGATACGCAGTATTTT.

The chain combines TRBV18 with TRBJ2-1, with TRBD2 matching over 7 bases. Germline CDR1 and CDR2: KGHSH and LQKENI. The CDR3 is 15 amino acids. V dropped 3 bases and J dropped 9; count of bases not matched to a gene: 11. CDR3 DNA sequence: TGTGCCAGCTCACCTGTAGTGCGGGAGTTGGGTGAGCAGTTCTTC. It translates to CASSPVVRELGEQFF.

This clonotype was counted a few times. The V call is TRBV7-9, the J call TRBJ1-1; possible D gene TRBD1, 5 bases. Germline CDR1 and CDR2: SEHNR and FQNEAQ (reference sequence). Trimming pared 0 bases from V and 5 bases from J, leaving 13 bases between. This CDR3 has 15 residues. The CDR3 DNA sequence: TGTGCCAGCAGCTTAGCCGGGGACCCAGGGACTGAAGCTTTCTTT. Translating gives CASSLAGDPGTEAFF.

In this sample, this clonotype turned up many times. V gene TRBV7-9 combines with J gene TRBJ2-3; 9 nucleotides match TRBD2. This CDR3 contains 16 residues. From germline, CDR1 is SEHNR and CDR2 FQNEAQ (reference sequence). The V segment lost 0 bases and the J segment 4 bases; nucleotides outside the gene matches: 5. The CDR3 DNA follows: TGTGCCAGCAGCTTAGCGCCTAGCGGGACTGCAGATACGCAGTATTTT. Amino acids: CASSLAPSGTADTQYF.

At least ten counts were recorded for this clonotype. The chain has TRBV20-1 and TRBJ2-5, with 11 bases aligning to TRBD1. CDR3 length: 12 residues. Germline values: CDR1 DFQATT, CDR2 SNEGSKA (reference sequence). The CDR3 protein is CRGTGGQETQYF. CDR3 nucleotides: TGCAGAGGGACAGGGGGCCAAGAGACCCAGTACTTC.

This clonotype was found a few times. The chain uses TRBV5-1 and TRBJ1-2; 8 positions agree with TRBD1. V gave up 7 bases and J gave up 5 bases; unmatched junction bases: 4. Germline CDR1 SGHRS, CDR2 YFSETQ. CDR3 size: 12 residues. CDR3 bases: TGCGCCAGCCGAGACAGGGGATATGGCTACACCTTC. It encodes CASRDRGYGYTF.

With respect to this clonotype: This may be a read error: a much more frequent sequence differs by one nucleotide. The V call is TRBV4-1, the J call TRBJ1-5; D remains ambiguous. Trimming took 1 base from V and 6 from J, leaving 10 bases between them. This CDR3 is 14 amino acids long. Germline CDR1 and CDR2: MGHRA and YSYEKL. The CDR3 DNA reads TGCGCCAGCAGCCAAGCACAGAGAGTTCAGCCCCAGCATTTT. This codes for CASSQAQRVQPQHF.

The genes are TRBV7-2 and TRBJ2-1; no firm D call. Trimming shortened V by 1 base and J by 0 bases, and 13 bases separated the two germline ends. Germline V gene sequence: CDR1 SGHTA, CDR2 FQGNSA. The length of the CDR3 is 17 residues. The CDR3 reads CASSLVGRPPSYNEQFF. The DNA of the CDR3 is TGTGCCAGCAGCTTAGTAGGGCGTCCTCCCTCCTACAATGAGCAGTTCTTC.

In this sample, this clonotype turned up many times. The CDR3 bases are TGCAGTGCTGCAGGGTCGGTCTGGCAGCCCCAGCATTTT. The encoded protein is CSAAGSVWQPQHF. The V gene is TRBV20-1, the J gene TRBJ1-5; weak D call: TRBD1 (5 bases). Trimming cost V 5 bases and J 7 bases, with 15 bases left between them. CDR3 length: 13 amino acids. Germline CDR1 and CDR2: DFQATT and SNEGSKA (reference sequence).

This clonotype was observed many times. The V call is TRBV6-2 or TRBV6-3, the J call TRBJ2-1, with TRBD1 matching over 9 bases. The CDR3 has 15 amino acids. Germline loops: CDR1 MNHEY, CDR2 SVGEGT. V gave up 7 bases and J gave up 5 bases; unmatched junction bases: 9. The CDR3 DNA is TGTGCCAGCATAGGGGACAGGGTACGGGACAATGAGCAGTTCTTC. Its protein is CASIGDRVRDNEQFF.

This clonotype has at least ten counts. This chain connects TRBV4-3 to TRBJ2-1; no definite D call. Germline-derived CDR1 and CDR2 are LGHNA and YSLEER. Trimming removed 2 bases at V and 6 bases at J, with 8 bases between. The CDR3 loop spans 13 amino acids. As DNA, the CDR3 is TGCGCCAGCAGCCAAAGAGATAGCAATGAGCAGTTCTTC. This encodes CASSQRDSNEQFF.

This clonotype was picked up a small number of times. The V and J genes are TRBV29-1 and TRBJ2-5; 12 nucleotides agree with TRBD2. The junction had 4 bases not matched to a gene; V was cut back by 4 bases and J by 1 base. Germline-derived CDR1 and CDR2 are SQVTM and ANQGSEA. The CDR3 has 15 amino acids. The DNA of the CDR3 is TGCAGCGTTGGTCTAGCGGGAGGGAGCCAAGAGACCCAGTACTTC. As protein: CSVGLAGGSQETQYF.

The V gene is TRBV20-1, the J gene TRBJ2-1, with D possibly matching TRBD2 (6 bases). The length of the CDR3 is 16 residues. Germline V gene lookup returns CDR1 DFQATT and CDR2 SNEGSKA (reference sequence). Deletions cut 3 bases from V and 4 bases from J, with 19 bases between. The CDR3 nucleotides read TGCAGTGCTAGGTCGAGAGGAGGGAGCTGGTACAATGAGCAGTTCTTC. This encodes CSARSRGGSWYNEQFF.

The chain joins TRBV20-1 to TRBJ2-1; 14 positions agree with TRBD2. Germline V gene data show CDR1 as DFQATT and CDR2 as SNEGSKA (reference sequence). The junction had 16 bases not matched to a gene; V was cut back by 7 bases and J by 2 bases. The CDR3 has 19 residues. CDR3 protein: CSVTHRLAGGRGTYNEQFF. DNA for the CDR3: TGCAGTGTTACCCATCGACTAGCGGGAGGGAGGGGGACCTACAATGAGCAGTTCTTC.

This sequence joins TRBV19 and TRBJ2-1, with TRBD2 matching 9 bases. CDR3 length: 15 residues. Unmatched junction bases numbered 5, after V lost 3 bases and J lost 5 bases. Looked up from germline, CDR1 is LNHDA and CDR2 is SQIVND (reference sequence). In DNA, the CDR3 is TGTGCCAGTAGTATTTCTAGCGGGATTAACAATGAGCAGTTCTTC. This codes for CASSISSGINNEQFF.

There are many counts of this clonotype. V is TRBV4-1 and J is TRBJ1-4; D is perhaps TRBD1 (6 bases). From germline, CDR1 is MGHRA and CDR2 YSYEKL. The CDR3 contains 16 residues. Trimming removed 4 bases at V and 7 bases at J, with 19 bases between. As DNA, the CDR3 is TGCGCCAGCAGCCCGGGCGGGGGGGCTGGAAGTGAAAAACTGTTTTTT. Protein sequence: CASSPGGGAGSEKLFF.

In its sample, this clonotype was seen many times. This chain connects TRBV24-1 to TRBJ2-5; 7 nucleotides match TRBD1. The V segment lost 4 bases and the J segment 1 base; nucleotides outside the gene matches: 5. The germline gives CDR1 KGHDR, CDR2 SFDVKD. This CDR3 has 15 residues. This CDR3 reads CATSENPGGQETQYF. The CDR3 DNA reads TGTGCCACCAGTGAAAACCCAGGGGGCCAAGAGACCCAGTACTTC.

With respect to this clonotype: This may be a read error: a much more frequent sequence differs by one nucleotide. J is TRBJ2-2 and V is TRBV10-1; TRBD2 matches at 7 bases. J was trimmed by 0 bases and V by 6 bases; bases with no gene match: 13. CDR3 size: 18 residues. CDR1 WNHNN and CDR2 SYGVQD come from the germline V gene (reference sequence). The CDR3 is CASRETGGLHSNTGELFF. The CDR3 nucleotides are TGCGCCAGCAGGGAGACGGGAGGCTTACATTCGAACACCGGGGAGCTGTTTTTT.

This clonotype appeared a few times. The CDR3 bases are TGTGCCAGTAGTATCCCCCGGCGGGGGCGAGCTGGGGCCAACGTCCTGACTTTC. Translated: CASSIPRRGRAGANVLTF. This chain connects TRBV19 to TRBJ2-6, with D maybe TRBD2 (7 bases). Trimming removed 3 bases at V and 2 bases at J, with 17 bases between. This CDR3 is built from 18 residues. In germline, CDR1 is LNHDA, CDR2 SQIVND (reference sequence). Drawing the rest from reference TRBV19 and TRBJ2-6, the complete variable domain is DGGITQSPKYLFRKEGQNVTLSCEQNLNHDAMYWYRQDPGQGLRLIYYSQIVNDFQKGDIAEGYSVSREKKESFPLTVTSAQKNPTAFYLCASSIPRRGRAGANVLTFGAGSRLTVL.

V usage is TRBV19 and J usage is TRBJ2-1; possible D gene TRBD2, 5 bases. The CDR3 covers 15 residues. Germline CDR1 LNHDA, CDR2 SQIVND (reference sequence). With 3 bases removed from V and 6 bases from J, the gap between germline ends came to 15 bases. Written as DNA, the CDR3 is TGTGCCAGTAGTATCGACTATAGCCATGGCAATGAGCAGTTCTTC. This encodes CASSIDYSHGNEQFF. Variable domain in full (rest from reference TRBV19 and TRBJ2-1): DGGITQSPKYLFRKEGQNVTLSCEQNLNHDAMYWYRQDPGQGLRLIYYSQIVNDFQKGDIAEGYSVSREKKESFPLTVTSAQKNPTAFYLCASSIDYSHGNEQFFGPGTRLTVL.

This clonotype was picked up many times. The CDR3 protein is CASGRRGHLTQYF. The CDR3 DNA sequence: TGTGCCAGCGGCCGGAGGGGCCACTTGACCCAGTACTTC. The chain couples TRBV12-3 or TRBV12-4 to TRBJ2-5; a weak D match, TRBD2 (6 bases). V lost 8 bases, J lost 7 bases, and 17 bases lay in between. This CDR3 region has 13 residues.